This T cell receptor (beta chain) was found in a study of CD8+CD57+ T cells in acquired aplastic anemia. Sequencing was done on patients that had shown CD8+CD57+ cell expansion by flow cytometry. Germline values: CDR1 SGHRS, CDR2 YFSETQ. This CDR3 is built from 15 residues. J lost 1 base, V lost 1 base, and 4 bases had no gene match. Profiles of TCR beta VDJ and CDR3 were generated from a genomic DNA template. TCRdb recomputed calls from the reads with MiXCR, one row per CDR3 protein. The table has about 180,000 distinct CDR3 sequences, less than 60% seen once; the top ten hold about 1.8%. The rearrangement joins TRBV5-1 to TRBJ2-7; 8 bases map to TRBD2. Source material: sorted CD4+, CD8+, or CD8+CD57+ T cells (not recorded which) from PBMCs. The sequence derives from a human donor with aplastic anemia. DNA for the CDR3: TGCGCCAGCAGCTTGTTGGCGGGAGGATCCTACGAGCAGTACTTC. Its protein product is CASSLLAGGSYEQYF.